This record covers a single T cell receptor (beta chain). This sample was included in a study of blood T cell repertoires in COVID-19. Looking at the study overall: Acute and convalescent COVID-19 samples came from the United States, Italy and Spain. The cDNA or gDNA used as material had been derived from T cells, B-cell-depleted T cells, or PBMCs.

Per the original data handling: Estimates of nucleated cell counts were drawn from the amplification of reference gene primers. Profiling relied on immunoSEQ multiplex PCR, and the TCRdb table lists in-frame clones only, not all of them. That table supplies the V and J calls and clone size; D and trimming were determined from the DNA. The sample lists about 40,000 clones, around 85% seen once, with 5% to 7% in the top ten. Germline V CDR1 and CDR2: MGHRA, YSYEKL. V lost 6 bases to trimming and J lost 6 bases; unmatched junction nucleotides: 3. CDR3 length equals 15 residues. The receptor was derived from a man aged 45-65 years with active COVID-19. The chain uses TRBV4-1 and TRBJ1-6; TRBD1 aligns across 12 bases. Input material: peripheral blood. CDR3 nucleotides: TGCGCCAGCAGGGGACAGGGGGCTCGTAATTCACCCCTCCACTTT. This translates into CASRGQGARNSPLHF.